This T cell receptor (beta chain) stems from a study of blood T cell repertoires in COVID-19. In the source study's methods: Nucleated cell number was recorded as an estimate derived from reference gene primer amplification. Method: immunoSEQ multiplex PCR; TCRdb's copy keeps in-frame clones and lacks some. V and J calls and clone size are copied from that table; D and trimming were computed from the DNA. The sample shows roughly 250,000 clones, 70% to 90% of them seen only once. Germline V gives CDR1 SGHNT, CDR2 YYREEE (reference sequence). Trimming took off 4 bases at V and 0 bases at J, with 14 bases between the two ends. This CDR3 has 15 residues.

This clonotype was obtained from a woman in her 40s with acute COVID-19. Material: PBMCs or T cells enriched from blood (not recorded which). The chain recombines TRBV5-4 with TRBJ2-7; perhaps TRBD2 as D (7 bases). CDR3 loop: CASSGGAGSSYEQYF. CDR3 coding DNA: TGTGCCAGCAGCGGGGGGGCGGGTAGCTCCTACGAGCAGTACTTC.